The present entry profiles one T cell receptor beta chain with its context. Its binding antigen is unknown. The sample holds no much larger clone one base away, and base qualities are not on file. Explained via the paper, the time point label denotes: recipient sample about 28 days before transplant, after cytoreduction. Recipient blood was collected about 28 days before transplant and at days 30, 100 and 180 after transplant. Nuclei Lysis Solution was used to extract genomic DNA from fresh or cryopreserved unfractionated peripheral blood mononuclear cells. From cysteine to phenylalanine, the CDR3 is 15 amino acids long. Kept here is only the CDR3 DNA, which spans 45 bases and is read in frame from base 1. From a lookup of the germline V gene (reference sequence), CDR1 and CDR2 are MNHNY and SVGAGI. V was cut back by 11 bases and J by 6 bases, leaving a gap of 22 bases between them. This record belongs to a study of T cell clonotyping in hematopoietic cell transplantation (dated by TCRdb to 2020 to 2022). Looking at the study overall: Pretransplant recipient samples were obtained after cytoreduction. In the study, over a hundred blood samples were gathered from roughly 35 consecutive transplant recipients and their related donors. Patients were recruited between September 2015 and 2017 and followed until late 2020 or death.

The immunoSEQ assay, a bias-controlled multiplex PCR using V- and J-specific primers, was used to amplify TCR beta CDR3 regions from genomic DNA. In a second PCR step, the CDR3 amplicons were tagged with a proprietary barcode plus Illumina adapter sequences. An Illumina MiSeq instrument was used to sequence the CDR3 libraries. Per the original workflow: immunoSEQ Analyzer 3.0 was used for export and quality control, with R Bioconductor and Immunarch used for downstream analyses. Only productive rearrangements in the normalized downsampled data set went into calculating the repertoire metrics. In the normalized cohort, clonotypes with more than 5 templates were defined as pathologically expanded. The Inverse Simpson Index served as the measure of repertoire diversity. The non-normalized data set was used for CMV-specificity analyses so that all clonotypes could be captured. Held by TCRdb, this immuneACCESS table contains in-frame sequences only and omits some clones. Under half of the omission traces to an unresolved V gene where checked; the cause of the rest is unknown. For V, J and clone size, that table is used; D and trimming come from the DNA. For this sample the table gives about 69,000 clones, of which 90% to 96% were detected only once. Roughly 1.7% of the sample comes from the top ten.

Overall results and qualifications from the work: After transplant, TCR diversity in recipients dropped, and pathologically expanded clonotypes increased progressively from day 30 to day 180. The sample size was limited, and CD4 and CD8 repertoire contributions could not be separated because cells were not sorted. Recipient repertoires showed only a small fraction of overlap with donor repertoires, and over 95% appeared de novo at the given depth. Broader posttransplant TCR repertoire diversity was predicted by donor and pretransplant recipient Inverse Simpson Index values.

This sequence was found in a woman aged 45-60 years with acute myeloid leukemia. Some clones in this sample may be carry-over from other donors' samples. The material sequenced was peripheral blood mononuclear cells, taken before stem cell transplant. The sequence joins TRBV6-6 to TRBJ1-4, with TRBD1 as a weak D call on 5 bases. For the CDR3, the sequence is CASQLSGTGDEKLFF. The nucleotide sequence reads TGTGCCTCACAACTCTCCGGGACGGGGGATGAAAAACTGTTTTTT.